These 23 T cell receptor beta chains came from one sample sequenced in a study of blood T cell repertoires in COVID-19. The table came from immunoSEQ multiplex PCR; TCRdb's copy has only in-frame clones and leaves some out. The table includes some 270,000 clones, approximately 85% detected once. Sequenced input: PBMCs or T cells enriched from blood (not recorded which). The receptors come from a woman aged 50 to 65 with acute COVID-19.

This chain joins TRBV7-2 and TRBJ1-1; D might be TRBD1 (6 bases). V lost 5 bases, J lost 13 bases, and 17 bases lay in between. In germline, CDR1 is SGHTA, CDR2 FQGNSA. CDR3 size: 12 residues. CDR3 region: CASSELRGHYFF. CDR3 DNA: TGTGCCAGCAGCGAGCTAAGGGGACACTATTTCTTT.

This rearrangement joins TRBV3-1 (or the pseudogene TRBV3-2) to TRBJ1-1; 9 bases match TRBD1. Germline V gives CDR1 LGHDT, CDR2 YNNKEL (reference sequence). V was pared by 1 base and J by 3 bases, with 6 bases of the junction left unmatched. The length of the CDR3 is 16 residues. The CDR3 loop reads CASSQAPGQGYTEAFF. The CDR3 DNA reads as TGTGCCAGCAGCCAAGCCCCGGGACAGGGATACACTGAAGCTTTCTTT.

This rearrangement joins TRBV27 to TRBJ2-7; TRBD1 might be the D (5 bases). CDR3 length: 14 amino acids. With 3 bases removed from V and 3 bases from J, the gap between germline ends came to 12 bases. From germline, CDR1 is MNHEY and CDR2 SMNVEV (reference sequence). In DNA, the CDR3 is TGTGCCAGCAGTTTCCGGGCGACAGACTACGAGCAGTACTTC. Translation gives CASSFRATDYEQYF.

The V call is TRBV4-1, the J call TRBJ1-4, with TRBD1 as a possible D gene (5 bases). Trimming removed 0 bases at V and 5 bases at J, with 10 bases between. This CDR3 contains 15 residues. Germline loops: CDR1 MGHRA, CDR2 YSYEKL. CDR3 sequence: CASSQDWGRNEKLFF. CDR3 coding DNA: TGCGCCAGCAGCCAAGATTGGGGGAGGAATGAAAAACTGTTTTTT.

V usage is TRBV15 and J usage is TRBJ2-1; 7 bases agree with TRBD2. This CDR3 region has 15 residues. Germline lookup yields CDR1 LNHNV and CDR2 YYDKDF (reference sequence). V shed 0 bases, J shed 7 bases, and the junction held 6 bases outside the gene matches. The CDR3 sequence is CATSRDRGRVNEQFF. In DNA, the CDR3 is TGTGCCACCAGCAGAGATCGTGGGAGGGTTAATGAGCAGTTCTTC.

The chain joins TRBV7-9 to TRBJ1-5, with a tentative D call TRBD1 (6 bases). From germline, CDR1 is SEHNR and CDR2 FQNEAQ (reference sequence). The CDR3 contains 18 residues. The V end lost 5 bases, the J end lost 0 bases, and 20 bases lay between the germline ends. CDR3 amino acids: CASSTQGVRPDSNQPQHF. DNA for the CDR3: TGTGCCAGCAGCACACAGGGAGTGCGGCCGGATAGCAATCAGCCCCAGCATTTT. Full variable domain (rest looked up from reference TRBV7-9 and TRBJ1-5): DTGVSQNPRHKITKRGQNVTFRCDPISEHNRLYWYRQTLGQGPEFLTYFQNEAQLEKSRLLSDRFSAERPKGSFSTLEIQRTEQGDSAMYLCASSTQGVRPDSNQPQHFGDGTRLSIL.

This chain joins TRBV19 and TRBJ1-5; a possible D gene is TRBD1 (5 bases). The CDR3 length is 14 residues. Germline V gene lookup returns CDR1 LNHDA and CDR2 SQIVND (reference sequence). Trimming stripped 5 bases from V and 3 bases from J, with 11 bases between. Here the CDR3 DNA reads TGTGCCAGTAGTCGCGGGGGTAACAATCAGCCCCAGCATTTT. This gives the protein CASSRGGNNQPQHF.

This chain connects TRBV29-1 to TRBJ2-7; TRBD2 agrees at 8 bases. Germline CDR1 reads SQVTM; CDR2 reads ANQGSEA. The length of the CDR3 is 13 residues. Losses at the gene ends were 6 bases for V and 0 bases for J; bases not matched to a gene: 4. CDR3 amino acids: CSVVAGSSYEQYF. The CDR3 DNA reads TGCAGCGTCGTAGCGGGGAGCTCCTACGAGCAGTACTTC.

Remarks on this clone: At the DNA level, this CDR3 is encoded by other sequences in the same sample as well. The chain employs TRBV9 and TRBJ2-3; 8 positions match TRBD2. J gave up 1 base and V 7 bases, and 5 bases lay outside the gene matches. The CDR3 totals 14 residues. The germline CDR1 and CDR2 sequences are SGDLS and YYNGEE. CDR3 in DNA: TGTGCCAGCCGGGGGCGGGGGGGCACAGATACGCAGTATTTT. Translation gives CASRGRGGTDTQYF.

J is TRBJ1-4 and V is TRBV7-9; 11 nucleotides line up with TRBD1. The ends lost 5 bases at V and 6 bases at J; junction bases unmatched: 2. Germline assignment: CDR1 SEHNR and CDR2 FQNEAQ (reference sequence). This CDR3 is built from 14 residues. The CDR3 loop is CASSGQGAHEKLFF. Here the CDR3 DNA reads TGTGCCAGCAGCGGACAGGGGGCGCATGAAAAACTGTTTTTT.

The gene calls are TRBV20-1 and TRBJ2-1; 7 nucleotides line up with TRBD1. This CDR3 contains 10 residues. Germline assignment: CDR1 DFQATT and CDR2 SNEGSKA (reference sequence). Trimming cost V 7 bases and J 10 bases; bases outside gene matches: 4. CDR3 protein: CSVLDREQFF. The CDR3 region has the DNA TGCAGTGTCCTGGACAGGGAGCAGTTCTTC.

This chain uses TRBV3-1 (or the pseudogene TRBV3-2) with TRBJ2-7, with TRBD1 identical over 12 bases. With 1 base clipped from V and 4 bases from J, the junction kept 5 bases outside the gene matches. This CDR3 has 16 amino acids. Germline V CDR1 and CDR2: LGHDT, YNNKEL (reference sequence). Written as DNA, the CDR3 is TGTGCCAGCAGCCAAGGGGGGACAGGGGGCGGTTACGAGCAGTACTTC. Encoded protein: CASSQGGTGGGYEQYF.

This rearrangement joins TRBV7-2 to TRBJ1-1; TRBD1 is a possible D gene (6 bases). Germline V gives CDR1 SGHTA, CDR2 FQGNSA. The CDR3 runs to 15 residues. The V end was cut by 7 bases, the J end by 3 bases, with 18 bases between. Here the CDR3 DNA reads TGTGCCAGCACCCCCCTGACAGGAGTCGACACTGAAGCTTTCTTT. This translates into CASTPLTGVDTEAFF.

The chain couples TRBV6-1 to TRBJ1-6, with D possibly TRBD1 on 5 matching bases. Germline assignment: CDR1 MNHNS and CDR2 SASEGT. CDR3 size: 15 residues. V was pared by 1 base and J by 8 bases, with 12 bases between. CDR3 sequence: CASSEGQLPYSPLHF. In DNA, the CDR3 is TGTGCCAGCAGTGAAGGACAGCTCCCTTATTCACCCCTCCACTTT.

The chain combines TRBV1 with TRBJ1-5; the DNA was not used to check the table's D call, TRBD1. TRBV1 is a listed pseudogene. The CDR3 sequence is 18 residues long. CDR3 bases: TGCACCAGCAGCCAGGCGGCAGACAGGACACTTAGCAATCAGCCCCAGCATTTT. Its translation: CTSSQAADRTLSNQPQHF.

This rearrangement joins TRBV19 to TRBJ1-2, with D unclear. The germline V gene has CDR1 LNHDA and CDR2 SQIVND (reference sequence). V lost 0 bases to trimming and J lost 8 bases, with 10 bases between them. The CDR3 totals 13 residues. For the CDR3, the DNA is TGTGCCAGTAGTATAGAATCGGAGGGCGGCTACACCTTC. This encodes CASSIESEGGYTF.

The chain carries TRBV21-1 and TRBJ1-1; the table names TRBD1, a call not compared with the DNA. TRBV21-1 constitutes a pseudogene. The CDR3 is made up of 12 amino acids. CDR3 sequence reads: CASRRQNTEAFF. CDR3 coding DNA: TGTGCCAGCAGACGACAGAACACTGAAGCTTTCTTT.

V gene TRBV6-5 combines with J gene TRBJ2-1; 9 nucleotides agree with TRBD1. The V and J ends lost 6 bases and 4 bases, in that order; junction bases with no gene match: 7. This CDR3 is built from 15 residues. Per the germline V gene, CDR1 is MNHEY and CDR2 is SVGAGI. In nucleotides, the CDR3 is TGTGCCAGCAGGTCCGGGACAGGGACTTACAATGAGCAGTTCTTC. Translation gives CASRSGTGTYNEQFF.

DNA of the CDR3: TGTGCCAGCAGCTTAGTTTTAGGGGGCCCAAACTATGGCTACACCTTC. This codes for CASSLVLGGPNYGYTF. The chain joins TRBV7-8 to TRBJ1-2; TRBD1 matches at 7 bases. The V gene's germline CDR1 is SGHVS and CDR2 FQNEAQ. The trim removed 1 base at V and 2 bases at J, leaving 7 bases unmatched. This CDR3 has 16 amino acids.

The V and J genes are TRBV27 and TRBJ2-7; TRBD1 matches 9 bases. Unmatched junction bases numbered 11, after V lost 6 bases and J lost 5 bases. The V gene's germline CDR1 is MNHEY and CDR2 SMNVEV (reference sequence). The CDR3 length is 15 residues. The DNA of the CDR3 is TGTGCCAGCAGGCACAACCCCGGGACAGGGCACGAGCAGTACTTC. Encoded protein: CASRHNPGTGHEQYF.

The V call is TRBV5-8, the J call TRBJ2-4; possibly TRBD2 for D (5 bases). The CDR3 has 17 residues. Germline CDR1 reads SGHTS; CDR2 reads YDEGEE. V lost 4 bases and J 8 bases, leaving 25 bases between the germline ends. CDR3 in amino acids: CASSRGQRFFSGDIQYF. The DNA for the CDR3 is TGTGCCAGCAGCCGAGGCCAAAGGTTTTTCTCCGGGGACATTCAGTACTTC.

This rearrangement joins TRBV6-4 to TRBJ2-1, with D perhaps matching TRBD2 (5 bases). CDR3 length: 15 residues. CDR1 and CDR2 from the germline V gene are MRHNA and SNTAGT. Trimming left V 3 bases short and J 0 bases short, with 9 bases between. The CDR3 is CASSEEVSSYNEQFF. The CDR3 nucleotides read TGTGCCAGCAGTGAGGAGGTCAGCTCCTACAATGAGCAGTTCTTC.

DNA of the CDR3: TGTGCCAGTAGTGTCGACAGGGTGGCAGATTTCCTTGGCTACACCTTC. Its translation: CASSVDRVADFLGYTF. V is TRBV19 and J is TRBJ1-2; TRBD1 aligns across 7 bases. The V gene end was trimmed by 5 bases and the J gene end by 7 bases; junction bases not matched to a gene: 16. This CDR3 comprises 16 residues. Germline CDR1 and CDR2: LNHDA and SQIVND (reference sequence).